This TCR beta chain was sequenced in a study of cytomegalovirus exposure and HLA in healthy donors. Study-wide findings and caveats: Cytomegalovirus association was assigned to about 150 TCR beta chains.

CDR1 is KGHSY and CDR2 is FQNENV in the germline V gene. The CDR3 length is 13 residues. The germline V and J ends were trimmed by 1 base and 13 bases, with 11 bases remaining between them. Regarding this clone: The antigen is not known.

Primers for the PCR totalled 60 Vbeta and 13 Jbeta. Some clones are missing from TCRdb's copy, which holds only in-frame ones; the method was immunoSEQ multiplex PCR. The top ten clones hold 1.7% of a sample with approximately 260,000 clones, roughly 91% of them seen once. The TCR sequence derives from a girl between 2 and 10 years old in good health and CMV-seronegative. This chain uses TRBV16 with TRBJ2-6; D call uncertain. Material for sequencing was PBMCs. CDR3 loop: CASSQLSSVVLTF. The CDR3 nucleotides are TGTGCCAGCAGCCAATTATCTTCGGTGGTCCTGACTTTC. Combining the CDR3 with reference TRBV16 and TRBJ2-6 gives the whole variable domain GEEVAQTPKHLVRGEGQKAKLYCAPIKGHSYVFWYQQVLKNEFKFLISFQNENVFDETGMPKERFSAKCLPNSPCSLEIQATKLEDSAVYFCASSQLSSVVLTFGAGSRLTVL.